What follows are 32 T cell receptor beta chains derived from one specimen sequenced in a study of control samples from healthy donors and cancer patients. The table came from immunoSEQ multiplex PCR; TCRdb's copy has only in-frame clones and leaves some out. The sample includes approximately 97,000 clones, about 86% of them seen just once. Sequencing input: blood. The source is a man aged 30 to 39 in good health.

V usage is TRBV6-1 and J usage is TRBJ2-7; perhaps TRBD1 as D (5 bases). The CDR3 is 13 amino acids. The V gene lost 1 base and the J gene lost 7 bases, with 11 bases spanning the gap. Germline values: CDR1 MNHNS, CDR2 SASEGT. CDR3 nucleotide sequence: TGTGCCAGCAGTGAAGGAGTAGGGGTAGAGCAGTACTTC. This codes for CASSEGVGVEQYF.

The rearrangement links TRBV4-2 to TRBJ2-7, with TRBD1 identical over 8 bases. This CDR3 spans 12 amino acids. Germline loops: CDR1 LGHNA, CDR2 YNFKEQ. V was clipped by 11 bases and J by 2 bases; unmatched bases: 5. In DNA form, the CDR3 reads TGTGCCGCAGGACAGGGAACCTACGAGCAGTACTTC. Residues: CAAGQGTYEQYF.

The chain carries TRBV4-2 and TRBJ1-2; possibly TRBD1 for D (6 bases). Trimming left V 4 bases short and J 4 bases short, with 16 bases between. This CDR3 comprises 15 residues. Looked up from germline, CDR1 is LGHNA and CDR2 is YNFKEQ. The CDR3 region is CASSLPGVGAYGYTF. In DNA form, the CDR3 reads TGTGCCAGCAGCCTCCCGGGGGTGGGGGCCTATGGCTACACCTTC.

This clone showed up just a few times. This sequence joins TRBV6-2 or TRBV6-3 and TRBJ2-6, with a weak D call TRBD2 (6 bases). Germline V gives CDR1 MNHEY, CDR2 SVGEGT. Trimming took off 8 bases at V and 0 bases at J, with 11 bases between the two ends. The CDR3 sequence is 15 residues long. The chain's CDR3 is CASGQAGSGANVLTF. The CDR3 DNA follows: TGTGCCAGCGGCCAAGCGGGCTCTGGGGCCAACGTCCTGACTTTC.

V and J are TRBV24-1 and TRBJ2-1, with a possible D match to TRBD1 (6 bases). This CDR3 is 15 amino acids long. The ends were cut back, 3 bases at V and 4 bases at J, with 12 bases in the middle. Germline values: CDR1 KGHDR, CDR2 SFDVKD. Here the CDR3 reads CATSDDTGTYNEQFF. The DNA for the CDR3 is TGTGCCACCAGTGATGACACAGGGACATACAATGAGCAGTTCTTC.

The chain has TRBV6-1 and TRBJ1-4; TRBD1 matches 8 bases. Germline CDR1 reads MNHNS; CDR2 reads SASEGT. The CDR3 is 16 amino acids. Trimming cost V 2 bases and J 11 bases; bases outside gene matches: 13. This chain's CDR3 is CASSEPTGGGGLKLFF. The CDR3 nucleotides read TGTGCCAGCAGTGAACCCACAGGGGGTGGGGGTTTGAAACTGTTTTTT.

This chain links TRBV24-1 with TRBJ2-5, with D perhaps TRBD1 (5 bases). Trimming cost V 4 bases and J 0 bases, with 5 bases left between them. The CDR3 runs 13 residues. Per the germline V gene, CDR1 is KGHDR and CDR2 is SFDVKD. The CDR3 spells CATSEGHQETQYF. The CDR3 nucleotides are TGTGCCACCAGTGAGGGGCACCAAGAGACCCAGTACTTC.

This chain uses TRBV5-1 with TRBJ2-7; 9 bases agree with TRBD1. The CDR3 consists of 14 residues. V lost 7 bases and J lost 3; bases outside the gene matches: 8. Germline V CDR1 and CDR2: SGHRS, YFSETQ. CDR3 bases: TGCGCCAGCGTGCGGGACAGGGATAACTACGAGCAGTACTTC. It specifies CASVRDRDNYEQYF.

The gene calls are TRBV11-3 and TRBJ2-7; D is possibly TRBD1 (6 bases). Looked up from germline, CDR1 is SGHNT and CDR2 is YENEEA. This CDR3 contains 13 residues. With 1 base removed from V and 8 bases from J, the gap between germline ends came to 12 bases. The CDR3 sequence is CASSLGTDVKQYF. For the CDR3, the DNA is TGTGCCAGCAGCTTAGGGACAGACGTAAAGCAGTACTTC.

The V call is TRBV29-1, the J call TRBJ2-3; 10 nucleotides line up with TRBD2. Germline values: CDR1 SQVTM, CDR2 ANQGSEA. V shed 4 bases, J shed 5 bases, and the junction held 6 bases outside the gene matches. CDR3 length: 14 residues. The CDR3 protein is CSVGTSGLGDTQYF. For the CDR3, the DNA is TGCAGCGTTGGGACTAGCGGTCTGGGAGATACGCAGTATTTT.

V is TRBV28 and J is TRBJ1-6, with D hard to call. Germline lookup yields CDR1 MDHEN and CDR2 SYDVKM. CDR3 length equals 14 residues. V lost 1 base and J 3 bases, leaving 4 bases between the germline ends. The CDR3 loop is CASSLSVYNSPLHF. Written as DNA, the CDR3 is TGTGCCAGCAGTTTATCCGTCTATAATTCACCCCTCCACTTT.

The chain combines TRBV18 with TRBJ2-3, with a weak D call TRBD2 (6 bases). In germline, CDR1 is KGHSH, CDR2 LQKENI. The CDR3 consists of 13 residues. The V and J ends lost 6 bases and 2 bases respectively, with 9 bases between them. CDR3 DNA: TGTGCCAGCTCCCCGGGACTCACAGATACGCAGTATTTT. It yields the protein CASSPGLTDTQYF. The complete variable domain, with remaining parts taken from reference TRBV18 and TRBJ2-3, reads NAGVMQNPRHLVRRRGQEARLRCSPMKGHSHVYWYRQLPEEGLKFMVYLQKENIIDESGMPKERFSAEFPKEGPSILRIQQVVRGDSAAYFCASSPGLTDTQYFGPGTRLTVL.

The V call is TRBV28, the J call TRBJ2-5; 9 bases fit TRBD2. J gave up 5 bases and V 3 bases, and 7 bases lay outside the gene matches. The germline CDR1 and CDR2 sequences are MDHEN and SYDVKM. The CDR3 has 15 residues. In nucleotides, the CDR3 is TGTGCCAGCAGTTTGATTAGCGGGAGTGGTGAGACCCAGTACTTC. Protein sequence: CASSLISGSGETQYF.

The genes are TRBV15 and TRBJ2-7; the match to TRBD1 covers 9 bases. J gave up 0 bases and V 0 bases, and 15 bases lay outside the gene matches. This CDR3 contains 20 residues. Germline lookup yields CDR1 LNHNV and CDR2 YYDKDF (reference sequence). DNA of the CDR3: TGTGCCACCAGCAGAGATCTCGGGACAGGGTCCCCTAGGAGCTCCTACGAGCAGTACTTC. Encoded protein: CATSRDLGTGSPRSSYEQYF.

The chain links TRBV19 to TRBJ1-1; D remains ambiguous. The germline V gene encodes CDR1 LNHDA and CDR2 SQIVND (reference sequence). Trimming shortened V by 3 bases and J by 1 base, and 6 bases separated the two germline ends. The CDR3 spans 13 residues. The CDR3 DNA follows: TGTGCCAGTAGTATGGGAGCGAACACTGAAGCTTTCTTT. Encoded protein: CASSMGANTEAFF.

This chain links TRBV19 with TRBJ2-1, with a possible D match to TRBD2 (5 bases). The CDR3 runs 14 residues. V was pared by 3 bases and J by 1 base, with 7 bases between. Per the germline V gene, CDR1 is LNHDA and CDR2 is SQIVND (reference sequence). Here the CDR3 reads CASSMRVSYNEQFF. The CDR3 region has the DNA TGTGCCAGTAGTATGAGGGTGTCCTACAATGAGCAGTTCTTC.

The chain joins TRBV30 to TRBJ1-2; D perhaps matches TRBD1 (6 bases). This CDR3 contains 15 residues. Trimming shortened V by 3 bases and J by 1 base, and 15 bases separated the two germline ends. Germline CDR1 GTSNPN, CDR2 SVGIG (reference sequence). The CDR3 protein is CAWRPPGQLNYGYTF. In DNA form, the CDR3 reads TGTGCCTGGAGGCCACCGGGACAACTTAACTATGGCTACACCTTC.

The V and J genes are TRBV27 and TRBJ2-1; 7 bases are a match to TRBD2. J lost 7 bases, V lost 6 bases, and 12 bases had no gene match. The CDR3 contains 15 residues. Germline values: CDR1 MNHEY, CDR2 SMNVEV (reference sequence). This chain's CDR3 is CASSSGASGRNEQFF. The CDR3 coding sequence is TGTGCCAGCAGCTCTGGGGCTAGCGGTAGGAATGAGCAGTTCTTC.

The chain joins TRBV7-3 to TRBJ2-1; no clear D. From germline, CDR1 is SGHTA and CDR2 FQGTGA. Trimming removed 5 bases at V and 2 bases at J, with 16 bases between. The CDR3 is 16 amino acids. In DNA, the CDR3 is TGTGCCAGCAGCCTCTCCGGCCGCCTGACCTACAATGAGCAGTTCTTC. Protein product: CASSLSGRLTYNEQFF.

The CDR3: CASSLSGRQETQYF. The CDR3 region has the DNA TGTGCCAGCAGCCTTAGCGGGAGACAAGAGACCCAGTACTTC. The chain carries TRBV7-3 and TRBJ2-5, with TRBD2 matching 9 bases. This CDR3 has 14 amino acids. J lost 2 bases, V lost 5 bases, and 3 bases had no gene match. From germline, CDR1 is SGHTA and CDR2 FQGTGA.

This clone showed up just once. The J gene is TRBJ2-5, the V gene TRBV2, with TRBD1 identical over 7 bases. The CDR3 covers 17 residues. Germline loops: CDR1 SNHLY, CDR2 FYNNEI. V lost 1 base to trimming and J lost 1 base; unmatched junction nucleotides: 9. This CDR3 reads CASSEEPPTGIQETQYF. CDR3 sequence (DNA): TGTGCCAGCAGTGAAGAACCTCCGACAGGGATCCAAGAGACCCAGTACTTC.

The V call is TRBV12-3 or TRBV12-4, the J call TRBJ1-2, with a possible D match to TRBD1 (6 bases). CDR3 length equals 13 residues. The V gene lost 5 bases and the J gene lost 3 bases, with 10 bases spanning the gap. The CDR3 DNA is TGTGCCAGCAGTCCTCAGGGGTACTATGGCTACACCTTC. Protein: CASSPQGYYGYTF.

This chain connects TRBV11-3 to TRBJ2-3; 11 positions match TRBD1. The CDR3 is 16 residues long. V lost 2 bases and J lost 4; bases outside the gene matches: 5. Germline lookup yields CDR1 SGHNT and CDR2 YENEEA. In DNA form, the CDR3 reads TGTGCCAGCAGCTTATGGGACAGGGGGGAAGCAGATACGCAGTATTTT. Amino acid sequence: CASSLWDRGEADTQYF.

The genes are TRBV14 and TRBJ2-5; maybe TRBD2 (6 bases). Per germline, CDR1 SGHDN and CDR2 FVKESK. The CDR3 has 17 amino acids. The V gene lost 0 bases and the J gene lost 5 bases, with 19 bases spanning the gap. The DNA for the CDR3 is TGTGCCAGCAGCCAAGATGGCCTACTAGCTCGGACTGAGACCCAGTACTTC. Its translation is CASSQDGLLARTETQYF.

This sequence joins TRBV10-3 and TRBJ2-1; 9 nucleotides line up with TRBD1. Trimming at V came to 3 bases and at J to 4 bases, leaving 7 bases not matched to a gene. Germline assignment: CDR1 ENHRY and CDR2 SYGVKD. This CDR3 region has 16 residues. The CDR3 DNA reads TGTGCCATCAGTGACCGGGGACAGGGACTATACAATGAGCAGTTCTTC. It encodes CAISDRGQGLYNEQFF.

This clone was found a few times. V is TRBV2 and J is TRBJ2-2; 8 bases line up with TRBD2. The trim removed 9 bases at V and 0 bases at J, leaving 3 bases unmatched. The CDR3 has 14 residues. CDR1 and CDR2 from the germline V gene are SNHLY and FYNNEI. The CDR3 is CASLLAANTGELFF. CDR3 DNA sequence: TGTGCCAGTTTACTAGCGGCGAACACCGGGGAGCTGTTTTTT.

The J gene is TRBJ2-1, the V gene TRBV4-1, with D perhaps assigned TRBD1 or TRBD2 (5 bases each). Between the trimmed V and J ends, which lost 0 bases and 12 bases, there was a span of 9 bases. The CDR3 covers 12 residues. Germline loops: CDR1 MGHRA, CDR2 YSYEKL. The CDR3 DNA follows: TGCGCCAGCAGCCAAGAGTCGGGGCCGCAGTTCTTC. Its translation: CASSQESGPQFF.

This clone was counted between two and nine times. The chain carries TRBV28 and TRBJ1-2, with 9 bases that match TRBD1. J gave up 8 bases and V 5 bases, and 9 bases lay outside the gene matches. Per the germline V gene, CDR1 is MDHEN and CDR2 is SYDVKM. The CDR3 loop spans 14 amino acids. The DNA of the CDR3 is TGTGCCAGCAGTACCCTGGACAGGGGATTAGGCTACACCTTC. Its protein product is CASSTLDRGLGYTF.

The chain links TRBV5-6 to TRBJ2-1, with 10 bases identical to TRBD2. V was pared by 4 bases and J by 8 bases, with 9 bases of the junction left unmatched. The V gene's germline CDR1 is SGHDT and CDR2 YYEEEE. This CDR3 comprises 15 residues. The CDR3 here is CASSVASGSFHEQFF. DNA of the CDR3: TGTGCCAGCAGCGTCGCTAGCGGGAGTTTCCATGAGCAGTTCTTC.

This rearrangement joins TRBV27 to TRBJ2-7, with D maybe TRBD2 (5 bases). Germline V gene sequence: CDR1 MNHEY, CDR2 SMNVEV (reference sequence). V dropped 6 bases and J dropped 0 bases, with 9 bases sitting between them. The CDR3 sequence is 13 residues long. The CDR3 protein is CASREAHSYEQYF. Here the CDR3 DNA reads TGTGCCAGCAGGGAGGCCCACTCCTACGAGCAGTACTTC.

The rearrangement uses TRBV7-3 and TRBJ2-2; the D is unclear. The V gene's germline CDR1 is SGHTA and CDR2 FQGTGA. The CDR3 is 12 residues long. Trimming removed 3 bases from V and 8 bases from J, with 7 bases in between. CDR3 protein: CASSFVGGELFF. CDR3 DNA sequence: TGTGCCAGCAGCTTCGTGGGAGGGGAGCTGTTTTTT.

This clone was seen once. The V and J genes are TRBV11-3 and TRBJ2-2; tentative D call: TRBD1 (6 bases). The CDR3 contains 17 residues. V lost 1 base to trimming and J lost 2 bases, with 14 bases between them. Germline CDR1 and CDR2: SGHNT and YENEEA. This CDR3 reads CASSLGADRVNTGELFF. The CDR3 DNA sequence: TGTGCCAGCAGCTTAGGGGCGGACAGAGTCAACACCGGGGAGCTGTTTTTT.